This T cell receptor (beta chain) is drawn from a study of molecular identifiers for immune sequencing clone quantification. Study outcomes and limitations: Clones with over 20 RNA copies captured over 98% of effector molecules but under 1% of naive ones. Detection of one spiked Jurkat cell's TCR RNA reportedly worked in 1 million or so naive cells. Highly expanded clone sizes could be underestimated by identical TCR molecules sharing a barcode.

MiXCR, run by TCRdb on the PCR reads, gives a single entry per CDR3 protein. This sample has about 510,000 distinct CDR3 sequences; roughly 25% occur once, and the top ten carry 0.76%. Germline loops: CDR1 MGHDK, CDR2 SYGVNS. This CDR3 comprises 11 residues. Sequencing libraries of naive CD8 cells derived from approximately 22,000 to 940,000 sorted cells with 10%, 30% or 50% RNA. Remarks on this clonotype: The antigen remains unidentified. One end of the junction fails to match germline, which may point to a read error.

The sample consisted of naive CD8+ T cells from blood, with Jurkat cell RNA spiked in. Subset noted: FACS-sorted CD8+CD4-CCR7+CD45RA+ naive T cells. The receptor's source is a human donor in good health. Some libraries in this study had Jurkat cell RNA spiked in. This chain connects TRBV25-1 to TRBJ2-7; weak D call: TRBD2 (5 bases). CDR3 sequence reads: CASSVGSERYF. The CDR3 region has the DNA TGTGCCAGCAGTGTTGGGAGCGAGCGGTACTTC.